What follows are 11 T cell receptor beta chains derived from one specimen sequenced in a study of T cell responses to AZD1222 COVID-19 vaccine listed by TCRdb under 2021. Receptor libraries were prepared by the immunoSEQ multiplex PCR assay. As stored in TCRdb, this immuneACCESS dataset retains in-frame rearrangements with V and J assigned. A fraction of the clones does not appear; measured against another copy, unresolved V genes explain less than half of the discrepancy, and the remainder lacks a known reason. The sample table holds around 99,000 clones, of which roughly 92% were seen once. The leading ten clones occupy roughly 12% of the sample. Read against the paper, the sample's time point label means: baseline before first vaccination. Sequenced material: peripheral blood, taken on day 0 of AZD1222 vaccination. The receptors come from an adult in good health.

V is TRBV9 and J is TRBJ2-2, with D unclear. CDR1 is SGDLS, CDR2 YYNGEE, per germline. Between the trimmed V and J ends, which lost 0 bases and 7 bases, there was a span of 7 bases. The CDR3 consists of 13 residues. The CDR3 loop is CASSVATGGELFF. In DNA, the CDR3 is TGTGCCAGCAGCGTAGCTACGGGCGGGGAGCTGTTTTTT.

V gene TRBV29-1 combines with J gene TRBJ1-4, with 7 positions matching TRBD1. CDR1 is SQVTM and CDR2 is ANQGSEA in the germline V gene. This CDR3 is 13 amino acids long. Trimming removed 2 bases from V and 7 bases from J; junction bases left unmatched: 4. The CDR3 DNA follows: TGCAGCGTTGAAAGGGGGCATGGTGAAAAACTGTTTTTT. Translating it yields CSVERGHGEKLFF.

The CDR3 region has the DNA TGCGCCAGCAGCTCAAAAGCGGGGGCTTACGAGCAGTACTTC. Encoded protein: CASSSKAGAYEQYF. The V and J genes are TRBV5-1 and TRBJ2-7; 8 bases are a match to TRBD2. The CDR3 has 14 amino acids. V trimming: 3 bases; J trimming: 4 bases; junction bases outside the gene matches: 6. The germline V gene has CDR1 SGHRS and CDR2 YFSETQ.

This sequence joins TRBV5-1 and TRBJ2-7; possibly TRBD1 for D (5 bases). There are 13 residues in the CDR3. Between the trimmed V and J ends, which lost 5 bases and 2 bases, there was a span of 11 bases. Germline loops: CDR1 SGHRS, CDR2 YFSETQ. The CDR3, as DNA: TGCGCCAGCAGTATAGACAGTACCTACGAGCAGTACTTC. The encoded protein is CASSIDSTYEQYF.

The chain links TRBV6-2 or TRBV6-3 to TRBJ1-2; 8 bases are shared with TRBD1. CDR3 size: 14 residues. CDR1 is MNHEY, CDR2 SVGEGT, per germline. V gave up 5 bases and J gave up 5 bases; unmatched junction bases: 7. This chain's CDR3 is CASSAATGVYGYTF. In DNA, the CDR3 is TGTGCCAGCAGTGCAGCGACAGGGGTGTATGGCTACACCTTC.

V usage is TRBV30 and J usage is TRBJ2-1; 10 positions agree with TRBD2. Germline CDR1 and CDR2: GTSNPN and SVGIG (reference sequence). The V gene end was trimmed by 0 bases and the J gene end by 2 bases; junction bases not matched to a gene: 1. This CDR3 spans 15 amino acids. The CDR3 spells CAWSVTSGPYNEQFF. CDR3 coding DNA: TGTGCCTGGAGTGTGACTAGCGGGCCCTACAATGAGCAGTTCTTC.

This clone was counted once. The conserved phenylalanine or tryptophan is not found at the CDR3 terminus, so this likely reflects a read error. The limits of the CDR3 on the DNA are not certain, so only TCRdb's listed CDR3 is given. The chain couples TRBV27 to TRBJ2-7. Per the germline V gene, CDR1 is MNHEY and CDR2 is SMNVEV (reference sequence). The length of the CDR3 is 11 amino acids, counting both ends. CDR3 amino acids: CASSLEGEAAT.

The DNA for the CDR3 is TGCAGCGTCGTACAGGGGCCGGATCAGCCCCAGCATTTT. Protein sequence: CSVVQGPDQPQHF. The J gene is TRBJ1-5, the V gene TRBV29-1, with 7 positions matching TRBD1. The CDR3 contains 13 residues. V dropped 6 bases and J dropped 5; count of bases not matched to a gene: 7. Germline CDR1 and CDR2: SQVTM and ANQGSEA.

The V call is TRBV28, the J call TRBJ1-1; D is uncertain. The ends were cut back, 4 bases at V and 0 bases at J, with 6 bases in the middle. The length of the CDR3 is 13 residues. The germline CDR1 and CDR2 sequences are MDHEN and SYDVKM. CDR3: CASSYTVNTEAFF. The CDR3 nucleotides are TGTGCCAGCAGTTACACAGTGAACACTGAAGCTTTCTTT.

CDR3 in amino acids: CASSWTELNTEAFF. Here the CDR3 DNA reads TGCGCCAGCAGCTGGACAGAATTGAACACTGAAGCTTTCTTT. The chain joins TRBV5-1 to TRBJ1-1; D is possibly TRBD1 (6 bases). Germline lookup yields CDR1 SGHRS and CDR2 YFSETQ. Trimming left V 3 bases short and J 0 bases short, with 9 bases between. The CDR3 totals 14 residues.

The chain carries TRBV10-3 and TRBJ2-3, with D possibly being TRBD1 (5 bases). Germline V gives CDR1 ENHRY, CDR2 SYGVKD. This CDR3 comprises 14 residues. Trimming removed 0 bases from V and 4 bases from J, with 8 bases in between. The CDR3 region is CAISESDSSDTQYF. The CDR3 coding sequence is TGTGCCATCAGTGAGTCCGACAGTTCAGATACGCAGTATTTT.